The clone carrying this T cell receptor beta chain was seen just once. Followed longitudinally, the Seattle patients had been enrolled during active infection. The source of the sample is a study of blood T cell repertoires in COVID-19. The data were produced by immunoSEQ multiplex PCR, yet TCRdb's version contains in-frame clones alone and is incomplete. The sample holds roughly 200,000 clones; 90% to 95% are singletons and the top ten take 0.76%. Germline-derived CDR1 and CDR2 are SGDLS and YYNGEE. The CDR3 extends over 14 amino acids. Trimming took off 0 bases at V and 5 bases at J, with 6 bases between the two ends.

This sequence joins TRBV9 and TRBJ1-6; D is unclear. This TCR derives from a man aged 25 to 40 with COVID-19, enrolled during active disease. Sequencing input: peripheral blood. This CDR3 is CASSVEEDNSPLHF. CDR3 nucleotides: TGTGCCAGCAGCGTAGAGGAGGATAATTCACCCCTCCACTTT.